This TCR beta chain was retrieved from a study of control samples from healthy donors and cancer patients. Assay: immunoSEQ multiplex PCR; the TCRdb copy retains only in-frame clones and omits some. The repertoire consists of 75,000 to 95,000 clones, with around nine tenths occurring once and the leading ten covering 3% to 4.5%. The CDR3 is made up of 13 amino acids. Per germline, CDR1 MNHEY and CDR2 SVGAGI. Trimming cost V 8 bases and J 0 bases, with 8 bases left between them. Specimen: blood. This chain uses TRBV6-5 with TRBJ1-5; D unresolved. The sequence was collected from a young woman in good health. CDR3 in DNA: TGTGCCAGCGGGCCCGTTAGCAATCAGCCCCAGCATTTT. Its translation: CASGPVSNQPQHF.